A selection of T cell receptor beta chains follows, all from one sample in a study of CD8 T cells in Susac syndrome. TCRdb called the immunoSEQ multiplex PCR reads again in MiXCR, with one record for every CDR3 protein. The data contain fewer than 90,000 distinct CDR3 sequences, over 85% of them singletons. The sequenced material came from CD8+ T cells from PBMCs. These receptors came from a human donor with Susac syndrome. Each CDR3 is given with its conserved first and last residue. The order of the fields is clone size, V gene, D gene, J gene, CDR3 DNA, CDR3 protein. The D gene is left open where the match is weak. Clone sizes are given selectively: once, few, many, or a class where the clone is expanded.

once,TRBV5-6,TRBD1,TRBJ2-7,TGTGCCAGCAGCTTGCGGACAGGGCCCTCGGGGGAGCAGTACTTC,CASSLRTGPSGEQYF
-,TRBV7-2,-,TRBJ1-1,TGTGCCAGCAGCGCGGAAGAAGCTTTCTTT,CASSAEEAFF
-,TRBV6-5,-,TRBJ2-3,TGTGCCAGCAGTTCTGCGGGATCCCCGGCAGATACGCAGTATTTT,CASSSAGSPADTQYF
-,TRBV20-1,-,TRBJ2-1,TGCAGTGCTAGCGGGGGTGGCCTTAGCTCCTACAATGAGCAGTTCTTC,CSASGGGLSSYNEQFF
-,TRBV7-9,-,TRBJ2-2,TGTGCCAGCAGACCCAATACAGCTGGGGAGCTGTTTTTT,CASRPNTAGELFF
-,TRBV9,TRBD2,TRBJ2-3,TGTGCCAGCAGCGAGAGCGGGGGTGCGGTAACGCAGTATTTT,CASSESGGAVTQYF
-,TRBV5-6,TRBD2,TRBJ2-2,TGTGCCAGCAACTTGTATCTAGCGGAGGTGAACACCGGGGAGCTGTTTTTT,CASNLYLAEVNTGELFF
once,TRBV11-2,-,TRBJ2-2,TGTGCCAGCAGCTCCAACAGGAACACCGGGGAGCTGTTTTTT,CASSSNRNTGELFF
once,TRBV12-3/TRBV12-4,TRBD1,TRBJ2-5,TGTGCCAGCAGTTTGAAGGGGACAGACCAAGAGACCCAGTACTTC,CASSLKGTDQETQYF
-,TRBV24-1,-,TRBJ1-3,TGTGCCACCAGTGACTCTTACTTTACGAGCACCATATATTTT,CATSDSYFTSTIYF
-,TRBV21-1,-,TRBJ1-5,TGTGCCAGCAGCAGGCCGGGACAACTCCGATTTGAGCCCCAGCATTTT,CASSRPGQLRFEPQHF
-,TRBV19,-,TRBJ1-1,TGTGCCAGTAGTGGGCGGACGAACACTGAAGCTTTCTTT,CASSGRTNTEAFF
-,TRBV18,-,TRBJ2-7,TGTGCCAGCTCACCGGACACCACCTACGAGCAGTACTTC,CASSPDTTYEQYF
once,TRBV27,-,TRBJ2-1,TGTGCCAGCAGTTTCCAAAACAGGTTGGGGGAGGACGAGCAGTTCTTC,CASSFQNRLGEDEQFF
-,TRBV30,-,TRBJ2-7,TGTGCCTGGAGCAGCGCGCATGTCTACGAGCAGTACTTC,CAWSSAHVYEQYF
-,TRBV7-2,-,TRBJ2-1,TGTGCCAGCAGCTTAGACCCCTATTCGGCCAACATTGAGCAGTTCTTC,CASSLDPYSANIEQFF
-,TRBV27,TRBD1,TRBJ2-1,TGTGCCAGCAGTTTATCATCGGGACAGGTCGACAATGAGCAGTTCTTC,CASSLSSGQVDNEQFF
once,TRBV30,TRBD1,TRBJ1-1,TGTGCCTGGAGCCCGAGCCCGGGACAGGGATACACTGAAGCTTTCTTT,CAWSPSPGQGYTEAFF